These 16 T cell receptor beta chains were sequenced from one sample in a study of blood T cell repertoires in COVID-19. Generated by immunoSEQ multiplex PCR, the TCRdb table keeps only in-frame clones and is missing some. The repertoire holds under 300,000 clones, with about 89% as singletons. Sequenced sample: PBMCs or T cells enriched from blood (not recorded which). These receptors originate from a woman between 18 and 30 years old who had recovered from COVID-19.

The V gene is TRBV5-1, the J gene TRBJ1-2; D ambiguous. The ends were cut back, 4 bases at V and 1 base at J, with 8 bases in the middle. In germline, CDR1 is SGHRS, CDR2 YFSETQ. The CDR3 length is 13 residues. DNA for the CDR3: TGCGCCAGCAGCGCAGATTATAACTATGGCTACACCTTC. Its translation is CASSADYNYGYTF.

The V and J genes are TRBV7-9 and TRBJ2-5, with 8 bases fitting TRBD1. Germline V lookup: CDR1 SEHNR, CDR2 FQNEAQ (reference sequence). CDR3 length: 14 residues. The V segment lost 5 bases and the J segment 6 bases; nucleotides outside the gene matches: 8. The CDR3 DNA reads TGTGCCAGCAGCCCACGACAGGGGATGAAGACCCAGTACTTC. Its translation is CASSPRQGMKTQYF.

The J gene is TRBJ2-3, the V gene TRBV5-1, with TRBD2 as a possible D gene (7 bases). CDR3 size: 13 residues. Trimming removed 7 bases at V and 3 bases at J, with 12 bases between. Germline CDR1 SGHRS, CDR2 YFSETQ. CDR3 DNA sequence: TGCGCCAGCTGGGGGGGGCGAACAGATACGCAGTATTTT. Translated: CASWGGRTDTQYF.

The V call is TRBV7-6, the J call TRBJ2-7; 10 nucleotides align to TRBD2. Germline V gives CDR1 SGHVS, CDR2 FNYEAQ. The CDR3 totals 14 residues. Trimming at V came to 6 bases and at J to 5 bases, leaving 7 bases not matched to a gene. The CDR3 reads CASSPSGGADEQYF. In DNA, the CDR3 is TGTGCCAGCAGTCCCAGCGGGGGGGCGGACGAGCAGTACTTC.

The V gene is TRBV24-1, the J gene TRBJ2-1; 13 nucleotides agree with TRBD2. CDR1 and CDR2 (germline): KGHDR, SFDVKD. V dropped 4 bases and J dropped 1; count of bases not matched to a gene: 6. CDR3 length equals 18 residues. CDR3 protein: CATSDPGLAGESYNEQFF. In DNA, the CDR3 is TGTGCCACCAGTGACCCAGGACTAGCGGGAGAGTCCTACAATGAGCAGTTCTTC.

The chain has TRBV6-5 and TRBJ1-2; 7 bases map to TRBD1. CDR3 length equals 15 residues. Trimming removed 4 bases from V and 8 bases from J; junction bases left unmatched: 13. Germline V gives CDR1 MNHEY, CDR2 SVGAGI. This CDR3 is CASSSSGQASRGYTF. The CDR3 DNA sequence: TGTGCCAGCAGTTCCTCTGGACAGGCCTCGCGGGGCTACACCTTC.

This clone has a single count. The rearrangement uses TRBV19 and TRBJ1-1, with TRBD1 identical over 7 bases. CDR1 LNHDA and CDR2 SQIVND come from the germline V gene (reference sequence). V lost 3 bases to trimming and J lost 6 bases; unmatched junction nucleotides: 10. The CDR3 totals 15 residues. CDR3 DNA sequence: TGTGCCAGTAGTATCGGCGACAGGAGGGGGCCTGAAGCTTTCTTT. Translated: CASSIGDRRGPEAFF.

This clone was detected once. The chain has TRBV5-1 and TRBJ2-5; 7 positions match TRBD2. J was trimmed by 2 bases and V by 2 bases; bases with no gene match: 6. The CDR3 runs to 15 residues. Germline loops: CDR1 SGHRS, CDR2 YFSETQ. CDR3 protein: CASSLEGLKQETQYF. The CDR3 DNA is TGCGCCAGCAGCTTAGAGGGACTAAAACAAGAGACCCAGTACTTC.

The V gene is TRBV5-1, the J gene TRBJ1-2; perhaps TRBD1 as D (5 bases). CDR3 size: 13 residues. V was trimmed by 5 bases and J by 6 bases, leaving 14 bases between them. Germline CDR1 and CDR2: SGHRS and YFSETQ. The CDR3 spells CASSRQGGDGYTF. CDR3 DNA sequence: TGCGCCAGCAGTCGGCAGGGAGGAGATGGCTACACCTTC. Filled out from reference TRBV5-1 and TRBJ1-2, the complete variable domain reads KAGVTQTPRYLIKTRGQQVTLSCSPISGHRSVSWYQQTPGQGLQFLFEYFSETQRNKGNFPGRFSGRQFSNSRSEMNVSTLELGDSALYLCASSRQGGDGYTFGSGTRLTVV.

The V and J genes are TRBV5-4 and TRBJ1-4, with a possible D match to TRBD1 (5 bases). CDR3 length: 16 amino acids. In germline, CDR1 is SGHNT, CDR2 YYREEE (reference sequence). The V end lost 4 bases, the J end lost 7 bases, and 20 bases lay between the germline ends. CDR3 in amino acids: CASSPGGGTSTEKLFF. The DNA for the CDR3 is TGTGCCAGCAGCCCCGGCGGGGGGACGTCCACTGAAAAACTGTTTTTT. Together with reference TRBV5-4 and TRBJ1-4, the CDR3 gives the full variable domain: ETGVTQSPTHLIKTRGQQVTLRCSSQSGHNTVSWYQQALGQGPQFIFQYYREEENGRGNFPPRFSGLQFPNYSSELNVNALELDDSALYLCASSPGGGTSTEKLFFGSGTQLSVL.

To note about this clone: Other DNA sequences in the same sample also yield this CDR3. The chain employs TRBV5-1 and TRBJ1-6; 7 bases line up with TRBD1. The J segment lost 7 bases and the V segment lost 4 bases, leaving 5 bases of the junction unmatched. CDR3 size: 14 residues. Germline loops: CDR1 SGHRS, CDR2 YFSETQ. DNA for the CDR3: TGCGCCAGCAGCCCCGGGACAGTAAATTCACCCCTCCACTTT. Translating gives CASSPGTVNSPLHF.

A note on this clone: Additional DNA sequences in this sample encode the identical CDR3. The V and J genes are TRBV18 and TRBJ1-1; D is unresolved. Germline V gene sequence: CDR1 KGHSH, CDR2 LQKENI. The germline V and J ends were trimmed by 6 bases and 1 base, with 9 bases remaining between them. There are 13 residues in the CDR3. The CDR3 here is CASSRDKNTEAFF. CDR3 nucleotides: TGTGCCAGCTCCCGTGACAAGAACACTGAAGCTTTCTTT.

The chain employs TRBV19 and TRBJ2-3; D is perhaps TRBD2 (6 bases). This CDR3 has 15 residues. Germline V lookup: CDR1 LNHDA, CDR2 SQIVND (reference sequence). Trimming took off 4 bases at V and 6 bases at J, with 17 bases between the two ends. The CDR3 loop is CASSTGGLGRDTQYF. DNA of the CDR3: TGTGCCAGTAGTACAGGTGGGCTGGGGAGGGATACGCAGTATTTT.

V gene TRBV11-3 combines with J gene TRBJ2-3, with 9 nucleotides matching TRBD1. V lost 5 bases to trimming and J lost 5 bases; unmatched junction nucleotides: 8. Germline values: CDR1 SGHNT, CDR2 YENEEA. This CDR3 comprises 15 residues. CDR3 region: CASSPEGQGGDTQYF. The CDR3 bases are TGTGCCAGCAGCCCAGAGGGACAGGGCGGAGATACGCAGTATTTT. The variable domain in full, with the rest retrieved from reference TRBV11-3 and TRBJ2-3, is EAGVVQSPRYKIIEKKQPVAFWCNPISGHNTLYWYLQNLGQGPELLIRYENEEAVDDSQLPKDRFSAERLKGVDSTLKIQPAELGDSAVYLCASSPEGQGGDTQYFGPGTRLTVL.

In its sample, this clone was seen once. The chain employs TRBV24-1 and TRBJ1-5, with D possibly matching TRBD1 (6 bases). V was shortened by 3 bases and J by 1 base, with 12 bases between the two germline ends. The CDR3 length is 16 residues. Per germline, CDR1 KGHDR and CDR2 SFDVKD. The chain's CDR3 is CATSDEQGSSNQPQHF. Written as DNA, the CDR3 is TGTGCCACCAGTGATGAACAGGGCTCGAGCAATCAGCCCCAGCATTTT.

Comments on this clone: At one end the junction does not follow the germline gene, possibly because of a read error. The chain uses TRBV3-1 (or the pseudogene TRBV3-2) and TRBJ1-2; TRBD1 is a possible D gene (5 bases). The CDR3 loop spans 13 amino acids. CDR1 and CDR2 (germline): LGHDT, YNNKEL (reference sequence). The CDR3 reads CASRQGPGGGSAF. CDR3 DNA: TGTGCCAGCAGACAAGGTCCGGGGGGAGGGAGCGCATTC.